This TCR beta chain was sequenced during a study of vaccination effects on CD4 cells after COVID-19. Remarks on this clone: Its antigen is unidentified.

Per the germline V gene, CDR1 is SGHRS and CDR2 is YFSETQ. Trimming left V 4 bases short and J 2 bases short, with 9 bases between. CDR3 length equals 13 residues. Here immunoSEQ multiplex PCR was the method, and the copy in TCRdb shows in-frame clones only, minus some. The sample holds about 43,000 clones; roughly four fifths are singletons and the top ten take approximately 11%. In the ViraFEST assay, antigen-specific CD4+ clonotypes were identified by expansion after peptide-pool stimulation. The culture ran for 10 days, and then CD4+ T cells were isolated. No vaccinee had earlier SARS-CoV-2 infection, and nucleocapsid antibodies were negative.

This sample comprised CD4+ T cells from PBMCs cultured with SARS-CoV-2 spike peptides, obtained before COVID-19 vaccination. This chain joins TRBV5-1 and TRBJ1-2; unclear D gene. The sequence came from a human donor who received a COVID-19 vaccine. CDR3 protein: CASSLDPNYGYTF. The CDR3 nucleotides are TGCGCCAGCAGCCTGGACCCCAACTATGGCTACACCTTC.